Given below is one T cell receptor (beta chain) in context. In the original workflow: Estimates of nucleated cell counts were drawn from the amplification of reference gene primers. TCRdb keeps only in-frame clones here, not all; method: immunoSEQ multiplex PCR. The DNA was the basis for D and trimming; V, J and clone size are from that table. This table has just under 80,000 clones, over 65% appearing once. Germline assignment: CDR1 MNHEY and CDR2 SMNVEV (reference sequence). The J segment lost 5 bases and the V segment lost 3 bases, leaving 9 bases of the junction unmatched. CDR3 length: 15 residues. The data belong to a study of blood T cell repertoires in COVID-19. About the research overall: Specimens from acute and convalescent COVID-19 originated in the United States, Italy and Spain.

The chain links TRBV27 to TRBJ2-7, with 8 bases aligning to TRBD1. Sequencing was done on a sample of peripheral blood. The clonotype originates from a human donor in a cohort sampled during active COVID-19. DNA of the CDR3: TGTGCCAGCAGTTTCGGACAGGGACGGTATAACGAGCAGTACTTC. Translation gives CASSFGQGRYNEQYF.